Detailed here is one T cell receptor beta chain. As to time point: baseline, week 1 (first vaccination visit). Described treatment: pre-vaccination baseline after standard-of-care therapy. Assay used: immunoSEQ multiplex PCR; TCRdb lists only in-frame clones, some missing. The sample has tens of thousands of clones, 60% to 85% seen once. The sample originates from a study of a mutant IDH1 vaccine in newly diagnosed glioma. Trimming took 6 bases from V and 5 from J, leaving 17 bases between them. Germline CDR1 reads LNHDA; CDR2 reads SQIVND (reference sequence). This CDR3 comprises 14 residues. V usage is TRBV19 and J usage is TRBJ2-7; D gene uncertain. Sequences were derived from PBMCs, sampled from a glioma patient treated with radiotherapy, temozolomide or both. This receptor was obtained from a woman aged 40-49 years with glioma. The CDR3 region is CASSPRWANDEQYF. DNA for the CDR3: TGTGCCAGTAGCCCTCGTTGGGCTAACGACGAGCAGTACTTC.